This entry concerns a single TCR beta chain. The sample comes from a study of CD8+CD57+ T cells in acquired aplastic anemia. In the study overall: Healthy donor sequencing depth: roughly 10 million CD4+, about 12 million CD8+ reads.

V was pared by 2 bases and J by 3 bases, with 11 bases between. CDR1 is LNHDA, CDR2 SQIVND, per germline (reference sequence). The CDR3 runs to 15 residues. According to the study, genomic DNA was the template for TCR beta VDJ and CDR3 profiling. Each CDR3 protein is one row after TCRdb ran MiXCR on the reads. The sample carries more than 150,000 distinct CDR3 sequences, around half recorded once. Sequenced: sorted CD4+, CD8+, or CD8+CD57+ T cells (not recorded which) from PBMCs. The sequence was collected from a human donor in good health. The chain recombines TRBV19 with TRBJ1-5; no reliable D call. For the CDR3, the DNA is TGTGCCAGTAGTATAATGGTGGGAGCCAATCAGCCCCAGCATTTT. This translates into CASSIMVGANQPQHF. The variable domain in full, completed from reference TRBV19 and TRBJ1-5, reads DGGITQSPKYLFRKEGQNVTLSCEQNLNHDAMYWYRQDPGQGLRLIYYSQIVNDFQKGDIAEGYSVSREKKESFPLTVTSAQKNPTAFYLCASSIMVGANQPQHFGDGTRLSIL.